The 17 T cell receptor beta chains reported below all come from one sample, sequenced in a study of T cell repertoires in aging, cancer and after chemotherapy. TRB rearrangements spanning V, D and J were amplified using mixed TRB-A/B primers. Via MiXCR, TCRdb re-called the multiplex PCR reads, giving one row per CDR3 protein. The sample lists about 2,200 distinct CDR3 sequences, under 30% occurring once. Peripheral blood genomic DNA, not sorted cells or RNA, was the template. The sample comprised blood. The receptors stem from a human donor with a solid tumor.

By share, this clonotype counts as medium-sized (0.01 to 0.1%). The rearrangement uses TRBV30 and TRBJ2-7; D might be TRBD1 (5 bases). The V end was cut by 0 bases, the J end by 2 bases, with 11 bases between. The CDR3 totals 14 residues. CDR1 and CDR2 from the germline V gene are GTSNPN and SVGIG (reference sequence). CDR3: CAWSVRRGTYEQYF. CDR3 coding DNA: TGTGCCTGGAGTGTACGAAGGGGAACCTACGAGCAGTACTTC. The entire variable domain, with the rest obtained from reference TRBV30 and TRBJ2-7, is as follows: SQTIHQWPATLVQPVGSPLSLECTVEGTSNPNLYWYRQAAGRGLQLLFYSVGIGQISSEVPQNLSASRPQDRQFILSSKKLLLSDSGFYLCAWSVRRGTYEQYFGPGTRLTVT.

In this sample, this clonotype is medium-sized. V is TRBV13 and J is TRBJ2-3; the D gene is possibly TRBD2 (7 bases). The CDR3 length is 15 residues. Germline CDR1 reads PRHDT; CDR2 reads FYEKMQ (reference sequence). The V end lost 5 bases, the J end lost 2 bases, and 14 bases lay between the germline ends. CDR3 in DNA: TGTGCCAGCAGCCGGAGGGGGAGGGACACAGATACGCAGTATTTT. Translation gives CASSRRGRDTDTQYF.

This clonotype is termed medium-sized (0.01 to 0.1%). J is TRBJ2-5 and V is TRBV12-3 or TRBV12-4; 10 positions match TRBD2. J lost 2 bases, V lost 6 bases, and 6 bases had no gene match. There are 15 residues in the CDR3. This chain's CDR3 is CASSYELAGQETQYF. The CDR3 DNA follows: TGTGCCAGCAGCTACGAACTAGCGGGGCAAGAGACCCAGTACTTC.

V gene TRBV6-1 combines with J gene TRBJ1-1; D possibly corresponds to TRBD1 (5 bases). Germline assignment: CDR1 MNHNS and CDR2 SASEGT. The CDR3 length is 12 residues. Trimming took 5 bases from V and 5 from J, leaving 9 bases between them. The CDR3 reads CASSFEGTEAFF. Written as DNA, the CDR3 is TGTGCCAGCAGTTTCGAGGGGACTGAAGCTTTCTTT.

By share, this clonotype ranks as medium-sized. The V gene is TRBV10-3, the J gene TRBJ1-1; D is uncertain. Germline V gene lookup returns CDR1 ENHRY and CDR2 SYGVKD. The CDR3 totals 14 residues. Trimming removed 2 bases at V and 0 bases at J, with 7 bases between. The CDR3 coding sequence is TGTGCCATCAGTGAGAGTTCCCTGAACACTGAAGCTTTCTTT. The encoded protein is CAISESSLNTEAFF.

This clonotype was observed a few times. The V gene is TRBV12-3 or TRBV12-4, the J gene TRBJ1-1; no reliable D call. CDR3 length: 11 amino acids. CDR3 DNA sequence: TGTGCTAGTGGGCTCTGGTCTGAAGCTTTCTTT. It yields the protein CASGLWSEAFF.

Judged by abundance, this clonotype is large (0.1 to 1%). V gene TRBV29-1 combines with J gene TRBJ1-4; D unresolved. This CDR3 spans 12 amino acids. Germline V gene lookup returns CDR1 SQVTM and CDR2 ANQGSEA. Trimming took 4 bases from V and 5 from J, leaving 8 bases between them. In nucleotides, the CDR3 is TGCAGCGTTGTAGGCAGGAATGAAAAACTGTTTTTT. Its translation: CSVVGRNEKLFF.

Written as DNA, the CDR3 is TGTGCCAGCAGCTTCGGACAGAAGGCGCGGGGGAATGAAAAACTGTTTTTT. Residues: CASSFGQKARGNEKLFF. The chain carries TRBV5-4 and TRBJ1-4; possible D gene TRBD1, 6 bases. Between the trimmed V and J ends, which lost 2 bases and 5 bases, there was a span of 19 bases. Germline V gives CDR1 SGHNT, CDR2 YYREEE (reference sequence). The CDR3 length is 17 residues.

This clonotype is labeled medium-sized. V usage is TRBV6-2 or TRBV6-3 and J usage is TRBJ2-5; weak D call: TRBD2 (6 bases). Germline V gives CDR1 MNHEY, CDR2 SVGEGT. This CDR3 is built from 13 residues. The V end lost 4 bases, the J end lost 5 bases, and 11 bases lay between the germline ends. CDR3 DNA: TGTGCCAGCAGTTCTGGACTACTCGAGACCCAGTACTTC. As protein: CASSSGLLETQYF.

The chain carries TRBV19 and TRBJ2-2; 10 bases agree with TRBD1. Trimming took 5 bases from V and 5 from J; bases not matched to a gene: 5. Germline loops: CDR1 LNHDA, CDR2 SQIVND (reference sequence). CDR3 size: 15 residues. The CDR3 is CASSRQGAYTGELFF. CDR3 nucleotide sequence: TGTGCCAGTAGTCGACAGGGGGCGTATACCGGGGAGCTGTTTTTT.

CDR3 sequence: CSVRQRGYEQYF. The CDR3 DNA is TGCAGCGTCAGGCAGCGGGGGTACGAGCAGTACTTC. The V gene is TRBV29-1, the J gene TRBJ2-7; 8 nucleotides agree with TRBD2. The ends lost 6 bases at V and 4 bases at J; junction bases unmatched: 5. This CDR3 is built from 12 residues. Germline V lookup: CDR1 SQVTM, CDR2 ANQGSEA.

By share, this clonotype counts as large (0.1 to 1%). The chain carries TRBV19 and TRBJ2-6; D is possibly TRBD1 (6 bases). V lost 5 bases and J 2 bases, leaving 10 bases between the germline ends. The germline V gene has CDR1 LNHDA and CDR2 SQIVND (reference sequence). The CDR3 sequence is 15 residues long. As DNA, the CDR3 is TGTGCCAGTAGTCCCAGGGGAGCTGGGGCCAACGTCCTGACTTTC. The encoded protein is CASSPRGAGANVLTF.

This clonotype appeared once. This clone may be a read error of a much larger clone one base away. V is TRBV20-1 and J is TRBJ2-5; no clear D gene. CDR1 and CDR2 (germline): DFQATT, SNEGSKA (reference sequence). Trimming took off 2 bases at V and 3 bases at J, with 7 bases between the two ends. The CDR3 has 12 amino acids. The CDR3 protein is CSARHGEETQYF. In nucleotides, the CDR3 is TGCAGTGCTAGACATGGAGAAGAGACCCAGTACTTC.

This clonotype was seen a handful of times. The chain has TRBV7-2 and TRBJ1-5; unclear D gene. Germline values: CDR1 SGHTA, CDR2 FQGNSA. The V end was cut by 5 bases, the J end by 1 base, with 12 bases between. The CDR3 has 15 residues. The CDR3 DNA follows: TGTGCCAGCAGCACGAACGGGTTAAGCAATCAGCCCCAGCATTTT. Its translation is CASSTNGLSNQPQHF.

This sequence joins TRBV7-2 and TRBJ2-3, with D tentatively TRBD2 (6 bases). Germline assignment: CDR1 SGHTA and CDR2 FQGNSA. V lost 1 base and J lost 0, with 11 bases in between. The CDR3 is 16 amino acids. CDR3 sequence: CASSLGSGPSTDTQYF. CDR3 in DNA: TGTGCCAGCAGCTTAGGTAGCGGACCAAGCACAGATACGCAGTATTTT.

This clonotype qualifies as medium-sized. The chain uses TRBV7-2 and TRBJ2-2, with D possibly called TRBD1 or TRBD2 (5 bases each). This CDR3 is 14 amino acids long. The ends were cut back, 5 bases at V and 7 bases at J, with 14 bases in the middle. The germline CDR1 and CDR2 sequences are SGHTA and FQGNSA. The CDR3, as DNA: TGTGCCAGCAGCCCGGGGACGGCCCTCGGGGAGCTGTTTTTT. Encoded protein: CASSPGTALGELFF. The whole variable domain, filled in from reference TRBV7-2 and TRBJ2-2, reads GAGVSQSPSNKVTEKGKDVELRCDPISGHTALYWYRQSLGQGLEFLIYFQGNSAPDKSGLPSDRFSAERTGGSVSTLTIQRTQQEDSAVYLCASSPGTALGELFFGEGSRLTVL.

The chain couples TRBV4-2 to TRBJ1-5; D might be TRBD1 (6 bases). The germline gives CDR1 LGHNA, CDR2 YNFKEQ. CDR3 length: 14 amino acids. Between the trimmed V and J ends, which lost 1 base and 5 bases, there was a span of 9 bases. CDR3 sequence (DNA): TGTGCCAGCAGCCAAGGACAGGACCATCAGCCCCAGCATTTT. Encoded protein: CASSQGQDHQPQHF.